These 31 T cell receptor beta chains were all obtained from the same sample, sequenced in a study of shared clonotypes between healthy human individuals. Measured with immunoSEQ multiplex PCR; TCRdb has only the in-frame clones, and not every one. The data hold around 2,000,000 clones, with 95% observed a single time. Specimen: naive CD4+ T cells sorted from blood. Sample subset: CD45RA+ positively selected. These receptors all stem from a man between 18 and 29 years old in good health.

Here the CDR3 DNA reads TGTGCCAGCAGCTTAGCATGGGCGGATAGCACAGATACGCAGTATTTT. Translation gives CASSLAWADSTDTQYF. The V call is TRBV7-9, the J call TRBJ2-3; D is uncertain. The CDR3 runs to 16 residues. V dropped 0 bases and J dropped 0 bases, with 10 bases sitting between them. Germline lookup yields CDR1 SEHNR and CDR2 FQNEAQ (reference sequence).

This clone was counted between two and nine times. In the same sample, other DNA sequences code for this CDR3. The rearrangement joins TRBV9 to TRBJ2-6; D perhaps matches TRBD1 (5 bases). The V and J ends lost 1 base and 0 bases respectively, with 5 bases between them. This CDR3 spans 15 amino acids. CDR1 is SGDLS and CDR2 is YYNGEE in the germline V gene. This CDR3 is CASSVQGSGANVLTF. The CDR3, as DNA: TGTGCCAGCAGCGTACAGGGCTCTGGGGCCAACGTCCTGACTTTC.

The chain carries TRBV30 and TRBJ1-1; TRBD1 matches at 7 bases. V lost 5 bases to trimming and J lost 2 bases; unmatched junction nucleotides: 5. There are 13 residues in the CDR3. CDR1 is GTSNPN, CDR2 SVGIG, per germline (reference sequence). The CDR3 DNA sequence: TGTGCCTGGCGACAGGGAGGAAACACTGAAGCTTTCTTT. Translated, it gives CAWRQGGNTEAFF.

The CDR3 DNA sequence: TGTGCCAGCACAGACAGGGGGACAGGGGCCAACGTCCTGACTTTC. It translates to CASTDRGTGANVLTF. The genes are TRBV6-1 and TRBJ2-6, with 9 bases identical to TRBD1. Germline assignment: CDR1 MNHNS and CDR2 SASEGT. The ends lost 7 bases at V and 4 bases at J; junction bases unmatched: 5. CDR3 length: 15 residues.

The V gene is TRBV5-1, the J gene TRBJ2-2; 10 bases align to TRBD2. The V segment lost 4 bases and the J segment 5 bases; nucleotides outside the gene matches: 8. Germline-derived CDR1 and CDR2 are SGHRS and YFSETQ. CDR3 length: 16 amino acids. Here the CDR3 reads CASSPQPAGGTGELFF. CDR3 bases: TGCGCCAGCAGCCCCCAGCCAGCGGGAGGGACCGGGGAGCTGTTTTTT.

CDR3 loop: CASSPRQGAYNEQFF. The CDR3 DNA sequence: TGTGCCAGCAGCCCTCGACAGGGGGCCTACAATGAGCAGTTCTTC. This chain joins TRBV14 and TRBJ2-1; the match to TRBD1 covers 9 bases. CDR3 size: 15 residues. CDR1 is SGHDN, CDR2 FVKESK, per germline. Germline trimming cut 4 bases from V and 2 bases from J; bases unmatched to any gene: 3.

This clone has a count of ten or more. This rearrangement joins TRBV29-1 to TRBJ2-7; TRBD1 might be the D (6 bases). V lost 4 bases, J lost 6 bases, and 13 bases lay in between. The CDR3 extends over 12 amino acids. From germline, CDR1 is SQVTM and CDR2 ANQGSEA. The CDR3 loop is CSVAQGNLEQYF. As DNA, the CDR3 is TGCAGCGTTGCGCAGGGGAATCTCGAGCAGTACTTC.

V is TRBV6-7 and J is TRBJ1-4; 9 bases are shared with TRBD1. TRBV6-7 is marked as an open reading frame, function uncertain. The CDR3 loop spans 16 amino acids. V was clipped by 6 bases and J by 3 bases; unmatched bases: 8. CDR3 coding DNA: TGTGCCAGCAGAGAATGGGACAGGGCGCCTAATGAAAAACTGTTTTTT. This codes for CASREWDRAPNEKLFF.

In regard to this clone: This may stem from a read error, because a much larger clone lies one nucleotide away. This same CDR3 is encoded by further DNA sequences in the sample. The rearrangement links TRBV14 to TRBJ2-5; D unclear. The CDR3 totals 11 residues. Germline assignment: CDR1 SGHDN and CDR2 FVKESK. Trimming pared 5 bases from V and 1 base from J, leaving 2 bases between. CDR3: CASSFQETQYF. The CDR3 DNA reads TGTGCCAGCAGCTTCCAAGAGACCCAGTACTTC.

The chain employs TRBV29-1 and TRBJ2-1; the D gene could be TRBD1 or TRBD2 (5 bases each). CDR1 and CDR2 from the germline V gene are SQVTM and ANQGSEA. Trimming stripped 6 bases from V and 6 bases from J, with 18 bases between. There are 14 residues in the CDR3. CDR3 bases: TGCAGCGTGGGCCGGGACGGTGGGGGCAATGAGCAGTTCTTC. Its protein is CSVGRDGGGNEQFF.

The DNA of the CDR3 is TGCGCCAGCAGCTTGGTGGGGACAGGGGATCTCTACGAGCAGTACTTC. This encodes CASSLVGTGDLYEQYF. The rearrangement joins TRBV5-1 to TRBJ2-7; 10 nucleotides match TRBD1. Per the germline V gene, CDR1 is SGHRS and CDR2 is YFSETQ. This CDR3 is 16 amino acids long. The V and J ends lost 0 bases and 3 bases, in that order; junction bases with no gene match: 6.

The chain is built from TRBV2 and TRBJ2-3; 7 bases match TRBD2. After removal of 1 base from V and 9 bases from J, the junction contained 10 bases not matched to a gene. The CDR3 totals 15 residues. Germline values: CDR1 SNHLY, CDR2 FYNNEI. The CDR3 nucleotides are TGTGCCAGCAGTGAAGAATCAGCGGGGAGCGACACGCAGTATTTT. It codes for CASSEESAGSDTQYF. Full variable domain (outside the CDR3, taken from reference TRBV2 and TRBJ2-3): EPEVTQTPSHQVTQMGQEVILRCVPISNHLYFYWYRQILGQKVEFLVSFYNNEISEKSEIFDDQFSVERPDGSNFTLKIRSTKLEDSAMYFCASSEESAGSDTQYFGPGTRLTVL.

CDR3 DNA sequence: TGCGCCAGCAGCTTGGCCGGGACAGGGAAAATTAATGAAAAACTGTTTTTT. Translated: CASSLAGTGKINEKLFF. The V call is TRBV5-1, the J call TRBJ1-4, with TRBD1 matching 9 bases. V was clipped by 0 bases and J by 4 bases; unmatched bases: 7. Looked up from germline, CDR1 is SGHRS and CDR2 is YFSETQ. This CDR3 has 17 residues.

V gene TRBV6-6 combines with J gene TRBJ2-2, with TRBD1 as a possible D gene (6 bases). The length of the CDR3 is 16 residues. V was cut by 0 bases and J by 7 bases, with 15 bases left in between. Germline values: CDR1 MNHNY, CDR2 SVGAGI (reference sequence). The CDR3 region has the DNA TGTGCCAGCAGTTACTCGGTGGGGGCTGGGAACGGGGAGCTGTTTTTT. This translates into CASSYSVGAGNGELFF.

The chain combines TRBV6-1 with TRBJ2-5, with 9 bases matching TRBD1. Unmatched junction bases numbered 6, after V lost 7 bases and J lost 0 bases. Germline-derived CDR1 and CDR2 are MNHNS and SASEGT. The CDR3 spans 15 residues. The CDR3 DNA follows: TGTGCCAGCATCTTCGGACAGGGGAACCAAGAGACCCAGTACTTC. The encoded protein is CASIFGQGNQETQYF.

The genes are TRBV18 and TRBJ2-3; perhaps D is TRBD1 or TRBD2 (5 bases each). Trimming stripped 3 bases from V and 3 bases from J, with 13 bases between. Germline V gene sequence: CDR1 KGHSH, CDR2 LQKENI. The CDR3 covers 15 residues. CDR3 sequence (DNA): TGTGCCAGCTCACCCGTTAGCAGGGAGACAGATACGCAGTATTTT. Its translation is CASSPVSRETDTQYF.

Points on this clone: Additional DNA sequences in this sample encode the identical CDR3. V gene TRBV30 combines with J gene TRBJ2-7, with no clear D. Trimming stripped 1 base from V and 0 bases from J, with 4 bases between. The CDR3 is 12 amino acids. Germline loops: CDR1 GTSNPN, CDR2 SVGIG (reference sequence). The CDR3 sequence: CAWSGVSYEQYF. The CDR3 DNA is TGTGCCTGGAGTGGGGTCTCCTACGAGCAGTACTTC.

This chain links TRBV7-9 with TRBJ2-7; TRBD2 matches 13 bases. Germline CDR1 is SEHNR and CDR2 is FQNEAQ (reference sequence). The CDR3 length is 15 residues. Unmatched junction bases numbered 5, after V lost 5 bases and J lost 4 bases. The CDR3 bases are TGTGCCAGCAGCGCCGGGACTAGCGGGATTTACGAGCAGTACTTC. Translation gives CASSAGTSGIYEQYF.

This clone occurred once. The chain couples TRBV4-1 to TRBJ1-2; no definite D call. Germline V gene data show CDR1 as MGHRA and CDR2 as YSYEKL. This CDR3 contains 13 residues. The V and J ends lost 2 bases and 8 bases respectively, with 12 bases between them. CDR3 DNA: TGCGCCAGCAGCCAACCTGGTCACGGGGGCTACACCTTC. Translated: CASSQPGHGGYTF.

The chain joins TRBV5-1 to TRBJ1-1, with 8 bases matching TRBD1. Trimming took 6 bases from V and 4 from J; bases not matched to a gene: 14. CDR1 and CDR2 (germline): SGHRS, YFSETQ. This CDR3 has 16 residues. Written as DNA, the CDR3 is TGCGCCAGCAACCTGTGGCTTGACAGGGGAGGCACTGAAGCTTTCTTT. Protein: CASNLWLDRGGTEAFF.

The chain employs TRBV19 and TRBJ1-1, with 7 positions matching TRBD1. V lost 6 bases, J lost 5 bases, and 12 bases stayed unmatched. The CDR3 extends over 15 amino acids. Germline V gene sequence: CDR1 LNHDA, CDR2 SQIVND (reference sequence). CDR3 sequence: CASSPTGQQNTEAFF. The CDR3 region has the DNA TGTGCCAGTAGCCCTACGGGACAGCAGAATACTGAAGCTTTCTTT.

This chain uses TRBV6-1 with TRBJ2-7; TRBD1 aligns across 7 bases. This CDR3 is 14 amino acids long. The V gene's germline CDR1 is MNHNS and CDR2 SASEGT. V trimming: 7 bases; J trimming: 0 bases; junction bases outside the gene matches: 6. CDR3 sequence (DNA): TGTGCCAGCACCGAACAGGGGCTCTCCTACGAGCAGTACTTC. Translating gives CASTEQGLSYEQYF.

The CDR3 DNA is TGTGCCTGGAGTGTGGGCGCCAAAAACATTCAGTACTTC. Protein sequence: CAWSVGAKNIQYF. The chain joins TRBV30 to TRBJ2-4; D is unresolved. The length of the CDR3 is 13 residues. In germline, CDR1 is GTSNPN, CDR2 SVGIG (reference sequence). V was trimmed by 0 bases and J by 1 base, leaving 4 bases between them.

The chain uses TRBV7-9 and TRBJ1-4; 7 bases map to TRBD1. The CDR3 covers 14 residues. Unmatched junction bases numbered 7, after V lost 5 bases and J lost 7 bases. CDR1 and CDR2 (germline): SEHNR, FQNEAQ (reference sequence). DNA of the CDR3: TGTGCCAGCAGCGCGGGGGGACAGCTTGAAAAACTGTTTTTT. It translates to CASSAGGQLEKLFF.

In the case of this clone: In the same sample, other DNA sequences code for this CDR3. The chain employs TRBV27 and TRBJ1-2; 7 nucleotides align to TRBD1. The CDR3 is made up of 14 amino acids. The germline CDR1 and CDR2 sequences are MNHEY and SMNVEV (reference sequence). The junction had 7 bases not matched to a gene; V was cut back by 4 bases and J by 5 bases. CDR3 amino acids: CASSYRQGGYGYTF. The CDR3 DNA is TGTGCCAGCAGTTACCGACAGGGAGGGTATGGCTACACCTTC.

The chain carries TRBV19 and TRBJ2-6; D ambiguous. Germline CDR1 is LNHDA and CDR2 is SQIVND (reference sequence). CDR3 length: 16 amino acids. The germline V and J ends were trimmed by 1 base and 0 bases, with 7 bases remaining between them. In nucleotides, the CDR3 is TGTGCCAGTAGTATAGCGGCGATCTCTGGGGCCAACGTCCTGACTTTC. Translation: CASSIAAISGANVLTF.

V usage is TRBV29-1 and J usage is TRBJ2-7, with TRBD2 matching 8 bases. Germline V gene lookup returns CDR1 SQVTM and CDR2 ANQGSEA. J was trimmed by 3 bases and V by 6 bases; bases with no gene match: 4. The CDR3 loop spans 12 amino acids. The CDR3 coding sequence is TGCAGCGTACAGGGACTAGTCTACGAGCAGTACTTC. Its protein product is CSVQGLVYEQYF.

The chain couples TRBV5-6 to TRBJ2-2; D tentatively reads TRBD1 or TRBD2 (5 bases each). Germline V lookup: CDR1 SGHDT, CDR2 YYEEEE. Trimming took 3 bases from V and 6 from J, leaving 15 bases between them. This CDR3 spans 15 amino acids. DNA for the CDR3: TGTGCCAGCAGCTCTGGGGGACGGTATTCCGGGGAGCTGTTTTTT. Translated: CASSSGGRYSGELFF.

This clone came up a few times. The chain couples TRBV2 to TRBJ1-6; weak D call: TRBD1 (5 bases). Between the trimmed V and J ends, which lost 6 bases and 10 bases, there was a span of 13 bases. The germline V gene encodes CDR1 SNHLY and CDR2 FYNNEI. The CDR3 sequence is 13 residues long. The CDR3: CASRYGGESPLHF. For the CDR3, the DNA is TGTGCCAGCAGGTACGGGGGTGAATCACCCCTCCACTTT.

This clone was observed once. The rearrangement links TRBV7-9 to TRBJ1-4; perhaps TRBD1 as D (5 bases). The germline V gene has CDR1 SEHNR and CDR2 FQNEAQ (reference sequence). The CDR3 sequence is 16 residues long. V dropped 5 bases and J dropped 3 bases, with 16 bases sitting between them. CDR3 region: CASSPTATSANEKLFF. The CDR3, as DNA: TGTGCCAGCAGCCCGACAGCGACATCAGCTAATGAAAAACTGTTTTTT.

For this clone: This same CDR3 is encoded by further DNA sequences in the sample. The rearrangement links TRBV5-1 to TRBJ2-3; the match to TRBD2 covers 10 bases. This CDR3 is built from 13 residues. Germline CDR1 SGHRS, CDR2 YFSETQ. V lost 4 bases, J lost 5 bases, and 1 base stayed unmatched. DNA of the CDR3: TGCGCCAGCAGCCTAGCGGGAGAAGATACGCAGTATTTT. Translating gives CASSLAGEDTQYF.